This is a list of T cell receptor beta chains from one sample in a study of shared clonotypes between healthy human individuals. TCRdb's copy holds only in-frame clones and misses some; the assay was immunoSEQ multiplex PCR. There are roughly 2.1 million clones in the sample; more than 85% occur only once, and over 1.5% lies in the top ten. Sequences were obtained from naive CD8+ T cells from PBMCs. The receptors originated from a young man in good health. Some clones in this sample may be carry-over from other donors' samples. CDR3s include the opening cysteine and the closing phenylalanine or tryptophan. Each record gives: D gene, clone size, J gene, V gene, CDR3 DNA, CDR3 protein. D genes are given only for firm matches. A row's size may be missing; if present it is once, few, many or a size class.

D: -; size: once; J: TRBJ2-2; V: TRBV6-6; DNA: TGTGCCGGGGGACCGAACACCGGGGAGCTGTTTTTT; CDR3: CAGGPNTGELFF
D: TRBD1; size: -; J: TRBJ2-2; V: TRBV5-1; DNA: TGCGCCAGCACCCTTCAACAGGGGGCGACCGGGGAGCTGTTTTTT; CDR3: CASTLQQGATGELFF
D: TRBD1; size: -; J: TRBJ2-7; V: TRBV4-3; DNA: TGCGCCAGCAGCCAAGGACAGGGGATCCGCGAGCAGTACTTC; CDR3: CASSQGQGIREQYF
D: TRBD1; size: -; J: TRBJ1-2; V: TRBV19; DNA: TGTGCCAGTAGTATGAGGACAGGCTATGGCTACACCTTC; CDR3: CASSMRTGYGYTF
D: -; size: -; J: TRBJ2-1; V: TRBV7-9; DNA: TGTGCCAGCAGCTTAGTCGGTGATCATGAGCAGTTCTTC; CDR3: CASSLVGDHEQFF
D: -; size: -; J: TRBJ2-4; V: TRBV6-1; DNA: TGTGCCAGCAGTGATTTAGGGGGGCTAGCGAACATTCAGTACTTC; CDR3: CASSDLGGLANIQYF
D: -; size: -; J: TRBJ2-1; V: TRBV29-1; DNA: TGCAGCGTAACCGGGACCCAAAATTCCAATGAGCAGTTCTTC; CDR3: CSVTGTQNSNEQFF
D: TRBD2; size: -; J: TRBJ2-1; V: TRBV4-3; DNA: TGCGCCAGCAGCCCAAGTTTGGCTACTAGCGGCTACAATGAGCAGTTCTTC; CDR3: CASSPSLATSGYNEQFF
D: -; size: -; J: TRBJ2-1; V: TRBV28; DNA: TGTGCCAGCAGTTTAAGGTTAGCGTTGGGAGAAAGCGACAATGAGCAGTTCTTC; CDR3: CASSLRLALGESDNEQFF
D: TRBD1; size: -; J: TRBJ1-2; V: TRBV9; DNA: TGTGCCAGCAGCCCAAGCCATAAGGAACAGGGGGGCTATGGCTACACCTTC; CDR3: CASSPSHKEQGGYGYTF
D: -; size: -; J: TRBJ2-7; V: TRBV19; DNA: TGTGCCAGTAGTATTCAGGGCCAAGTGGGCGAGCAGTACTTC; CDR3: CASSIQGQVGEQYF
D: TRBD2; size: -; J: TRBJ2-7; V: TRBV11-1; DNA: TGTGCCAGCAGCTTATTCGGCGGGAGCTCCTACGAGCAGTACTTC; CDR3: CASSLFGGSSYEQYF
D: TRBD1; size: -; J: TRBJ2-7; V: TRBV28; DNA: TGTGCCAGCAGTTTGCAAAGGGGGCTTTCCTACGAGCAGTACTTC; CDR3: CASSLQRGLSYEQYF
D: TRBD1; size: -; J: TRBJ1-2; V: TRBV13; DNA: TGTGCCAGCAGGTCCGGGACAGAAAATGGCTACACCTTC; CDR3: CASRSGTENGYTF
D: -; size: -; J: TRBJ2-7; V: TRBV14; DNA: TGTGCCAGCAGCCAAGGATACAGGTCCTACGAGCAGTACTTC; CDR3: CASSQGYRSYEQYF
D: TRBD1; size: -; J: TRBJ2-3; V: TRBV6-5; DNA: TGTGCCAGCAGGCGGACAGGGGTACTCACAGATACGCAGTATTTT; CDR3: CASRRTGVLTDTQYF